This record concerns one T cell receptor beta chain sequence. What antigen it recognizes has not been identified. Base qualities are not provided; no much larger clone lies one nucleotide away. There are 16 amino acids in the CDR3, from cysteine to phenylalanine inclusive. Just CDR3 DNA is preserved here, 48 bases in frame from base 1. The germline V gene sets CDR1 to SNHLY and CDR2 to FYNNEI. Here V drops 5 bases and J drops 1 base, and the junction holds 5 bases not matched to any gene. The library was produced with the immunoSEQ multiplex PCR assay. The table was pulled from immuneACCESS by TCRdb, which kept in-frame rearrangements only. Such tables lose some clones; where checked, under half of the loss comes from unresolved V genes, and the rest has no known cause. The sample contains about 38,000 clones, around nine tenths of them found a single time. The ten largest account for over 0.3% of the sample.

This specimen belongs to a study of T cell changes during pregnancy in multiple sclerosis (dated by TCRdb to the late 2010s). Study-level background: The study looked at changes in the T cell repertoire across pregnancy in women with multiple sclerosis.

This chain joins TRBV2 to TRBJ2-5; the junction holds 12 bases that match TRBD2. This specimen consisted of CD4+ T cells from peripheral blood mononuclear cells, obtained in the third trimester of pregnancy. This clonotype was sampled from a female donor in good health, enrolled as a control in a pregnancy study. CDR3 loop: CASSLWTSGAQETQYF. Read as DNA, the sequence is TGTGCCAGCAGTCTTTGGACTAGCGGGGCCCAAGAGACCCAGTACTTC.